One sample yielded the 6 T cell receptor beta chains listed below, sequenced in a study of identical twins. Via MiXCR, TCRdb re-called the 5' RACE reads, giving one row per CDR3 protein. The sample lists hundreds of thousands of distinct CDR3 sequences, around 6% occurring once. The sequenced sample consisted of naive T cells sorted from blood. The receptor set was obtained from a man aged 18 to 30 in good health.

In its sample, this clonotype was seen a few times. The chain combines TRBV18 with TRBJ1-4; D call uncertain. Looked up from germline, CDR1 is KGHSH and CDR2 is LQKENI. V was cut by 0 bases and J by 8 bases, with 7 bases left in between. The CDR3 extends over 13 amino acids. The CDR3 loop reads CASSPPTREKLFF. The CDR3 DNA follows: TGTGCCAGCTCACCACCGACCCGGGAAAAACTGTTTTTT.

There are a few counts of this clonotype. V usage is TRBV5-1 and J usage is TRBJ2-6; possible D gene TRBD2, 5 bases. The CDR3 covers 18 residues. V shed 0 bases and J shed 2 bases, with 15 bases lying between them. The germline V gene has CDR1 SGHRS and CDR2 YFSETQ. The CDR3 is CASSLEEATWAGANVLTF. In DNA, the CDR3 is TGCGCCAGCAGCTTGGAGGAGGCCACGTGGGCTGGGGCCAACGTCCTGACTTTC.

This clonotype was counted only a few times. The chain uses TRBV24-1 and TRBJ2-1; D is unresolved. CDR1 and CDR2 (germline): KGHDR, SFDVKD. The CDR3 contains 14 residues. V was shortened by 3 bases and J by 4 bases, with 9 bases between the two germline ends. CDR3 sequence: CATSDRSTYNEQFF. CDR3 nucleotide sequence: TGTGCCACCAGTGATCGCTCCACGTACAATGAGCAGTTCTTC.

This clonotype was counted ten times or more. The chain has TRBV29-1 and TRBJ2-5, with unresolved D. CDR1 is SQVTM and CDR2 is ANQGSEA in the germline V gene. There are 12 residues in the CDR3. Trimming cost V 2 bases and J 5 bases, with 9 bases left between them. The CDR3 protein is CSVEWGSETQYF. As DNA, the CDR3 is TGCAGCGTTGAATGGGGTTCGGAGACCCAGTACTTC.

This clonotype was seen many times. The chain combines TRBV12-3 or TRBV12-4 with TRBJ2-1, with D unresolved. This CDR3 spans 13 amino acids. V gave up 1 base and J gave up 3 bases, with 4 bases separating them. The CDR3 coding sequence is TGTGCCAGCAGTTTAGGACTCTACAATGAGCAGTTCTTC. Encoded protein: CASSLGLYNEQFF.

Concerning this clonotype: A read error may be the cause here, since a much bigger clone is one base away. The rearrangement links TRBV28 to TRBJ2-1; D possibly corresponds to TRBD2 (6 bases). The germline V gene has CDR1 MDHEN and CDR2 SYDVKM. V dropped 8 bases and J dropped 8 bases, with 19 bases sitting between them. The CDR3 is 14 residues long. The CDR3 nucleotides are TGTGCCAGCTGTCTAGCGAGAGTTCGGGATGAGCAGTTCTTC. Encoded protein: CASCLARVRDEQFF.